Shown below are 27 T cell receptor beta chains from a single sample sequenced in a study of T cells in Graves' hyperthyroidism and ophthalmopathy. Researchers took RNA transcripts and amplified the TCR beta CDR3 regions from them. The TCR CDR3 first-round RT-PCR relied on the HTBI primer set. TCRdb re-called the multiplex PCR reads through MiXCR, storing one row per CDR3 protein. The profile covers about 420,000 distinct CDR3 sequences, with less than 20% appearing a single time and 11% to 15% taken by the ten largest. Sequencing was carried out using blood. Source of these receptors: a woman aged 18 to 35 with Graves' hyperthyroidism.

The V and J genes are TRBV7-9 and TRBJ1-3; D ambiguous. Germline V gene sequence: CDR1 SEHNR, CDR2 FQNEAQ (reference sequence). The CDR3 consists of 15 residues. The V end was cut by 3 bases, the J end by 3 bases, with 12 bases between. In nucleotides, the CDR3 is TGTGCCAGCAGCTTCGGACCGAGCGTTGGAAACACCATATATTTT. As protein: CASSFGPSVGNTIYF.

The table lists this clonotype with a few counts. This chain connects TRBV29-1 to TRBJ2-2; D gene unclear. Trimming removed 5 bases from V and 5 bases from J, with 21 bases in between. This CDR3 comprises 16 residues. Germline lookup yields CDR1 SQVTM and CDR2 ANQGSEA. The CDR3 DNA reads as TGCAGCGTTTTAATGGGGTGGGGTCTGTCGACCGGGGAGCTGTTTTTT. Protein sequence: CSVLMGWGLSTGELFF.

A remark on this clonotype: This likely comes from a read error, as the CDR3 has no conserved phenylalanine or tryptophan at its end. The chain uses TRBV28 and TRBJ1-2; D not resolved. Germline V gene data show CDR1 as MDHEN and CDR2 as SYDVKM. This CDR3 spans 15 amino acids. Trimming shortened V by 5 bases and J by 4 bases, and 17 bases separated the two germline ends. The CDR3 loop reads CASSTPRIRSYGYTL. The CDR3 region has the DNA TGTGCCAGCAGTACTCCGCGTATCCGGAGCTATGGCTACACCCTC.

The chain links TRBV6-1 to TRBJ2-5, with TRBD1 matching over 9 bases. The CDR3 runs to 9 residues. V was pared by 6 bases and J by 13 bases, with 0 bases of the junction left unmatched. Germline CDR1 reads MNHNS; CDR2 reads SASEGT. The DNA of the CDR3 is TGTGCCAGCAGGGGACAGGGGTACTTC. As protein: CASRGQGYF.

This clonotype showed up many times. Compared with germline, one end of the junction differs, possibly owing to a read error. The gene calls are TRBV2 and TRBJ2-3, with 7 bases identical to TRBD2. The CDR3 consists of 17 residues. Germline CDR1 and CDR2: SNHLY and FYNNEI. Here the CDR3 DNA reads TGTGCCAACAGTTCAACCGGGACTACCAGATCCCCAGATACGCAGTATTTT. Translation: CANSSTGTTRSPDTQYF.

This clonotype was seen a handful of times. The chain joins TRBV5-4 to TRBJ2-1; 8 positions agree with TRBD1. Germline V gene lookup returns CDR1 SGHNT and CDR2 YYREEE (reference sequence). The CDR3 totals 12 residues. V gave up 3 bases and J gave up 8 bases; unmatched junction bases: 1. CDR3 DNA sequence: TGTGCCAGCAGCTCCAGGGGGCATGAGCAGTTCTTC. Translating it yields CASSSRGHEQFF.

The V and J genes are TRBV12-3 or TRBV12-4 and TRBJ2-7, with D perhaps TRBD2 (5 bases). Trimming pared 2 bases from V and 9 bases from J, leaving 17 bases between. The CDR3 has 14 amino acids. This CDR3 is CASSLNLGVSPQYF. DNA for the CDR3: TGTGCCAGCAGTTTAAATTTGGGAGTAAGCCCGCAGTACTTC.

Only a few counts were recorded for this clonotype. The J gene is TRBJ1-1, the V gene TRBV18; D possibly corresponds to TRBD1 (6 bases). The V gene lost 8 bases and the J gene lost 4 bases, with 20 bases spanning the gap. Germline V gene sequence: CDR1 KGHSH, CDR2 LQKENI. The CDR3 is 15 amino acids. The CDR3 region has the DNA TGTGCCAGCCGAAGCGGGGGCGTCGCGGGCACTGAAGCTTTCTTT. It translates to CASRSGGVAGTEAFF.

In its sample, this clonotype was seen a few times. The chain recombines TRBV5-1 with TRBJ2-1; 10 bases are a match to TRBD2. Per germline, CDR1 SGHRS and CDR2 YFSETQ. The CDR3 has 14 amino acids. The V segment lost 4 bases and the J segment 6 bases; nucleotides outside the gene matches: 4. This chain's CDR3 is CASSGSGGTNEQFF. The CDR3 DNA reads TGCGCCAGCAGCGGTAGCGGGGGGACCAATGAGCAGTTCTTC.

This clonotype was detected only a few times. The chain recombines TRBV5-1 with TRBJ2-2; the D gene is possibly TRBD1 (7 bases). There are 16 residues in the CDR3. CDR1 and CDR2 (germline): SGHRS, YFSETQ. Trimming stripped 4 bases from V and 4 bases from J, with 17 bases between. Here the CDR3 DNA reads TGCGCCAGCAGCCCCCGGAGGGGGCGCGTCACCGGGGAGCTGTTTTTT. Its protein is CASSPRRGRVTGELFF. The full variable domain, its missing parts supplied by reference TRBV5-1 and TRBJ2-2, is KAGVTQTPRYLIKTRGQQVTLSCSPISGHRSVSWYQQTPGQGLQFLFEYFSETQRNKGNFPGRFSGRQFSNSRSEMNVSTLELGDSALYLCASSPRRGRVTGELFFGEGSRLTVL.

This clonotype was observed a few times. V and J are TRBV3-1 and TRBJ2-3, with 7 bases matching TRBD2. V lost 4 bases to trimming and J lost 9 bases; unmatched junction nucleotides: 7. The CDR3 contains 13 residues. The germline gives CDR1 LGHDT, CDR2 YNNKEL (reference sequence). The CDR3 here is CASSPGVGGTQYF. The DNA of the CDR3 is TGTGCCAGCAGCCCCGGGGTGGGGGGGACGCAGTATTTT.

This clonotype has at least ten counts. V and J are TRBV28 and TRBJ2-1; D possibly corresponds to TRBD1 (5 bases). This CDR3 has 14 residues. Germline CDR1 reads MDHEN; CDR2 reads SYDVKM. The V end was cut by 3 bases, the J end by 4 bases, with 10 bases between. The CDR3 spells CASSFQGGYNEQFF. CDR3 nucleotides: TGTGCCAGCAGTTTCCAGGGTGGATACAATGAGCAGTTCTTC.

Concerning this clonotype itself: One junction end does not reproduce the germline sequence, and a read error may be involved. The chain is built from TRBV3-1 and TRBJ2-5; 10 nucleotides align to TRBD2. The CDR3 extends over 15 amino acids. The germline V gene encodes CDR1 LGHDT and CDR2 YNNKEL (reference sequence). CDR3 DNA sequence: TGTACCAGCAGCCAAGCTAGCGGGAGTGGAGAGACCCAGTACTTC. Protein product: CTSSQASGSGETQYF.

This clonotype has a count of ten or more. The CDR3 DNA is TGTGCCAGCAGGAGGACAGGGGGATACAATGAGCAGTTCTTC. Residues: CASRRTGGYNEQFF. The chain links TRBV12-3 or TRBV12-4 to TRBJ2-1; 10 bases map to TRBD1. J gave up 4 bases and V 6 bases, and 3 bases lay outside the gene matches. The CDR3 is made up of 14 amino acids.

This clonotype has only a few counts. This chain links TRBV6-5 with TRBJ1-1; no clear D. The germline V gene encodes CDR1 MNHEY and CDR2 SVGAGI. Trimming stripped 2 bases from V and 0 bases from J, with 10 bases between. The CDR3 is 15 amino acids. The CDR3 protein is CASSYGVTMNTEAFF. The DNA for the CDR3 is TGTGCCAGCAGTTACGGGGTCACCATGAACACTGAAGCTTTCTTT.

CDR3 sequence: CASSSPPRGARAFF. For the CDR3, the DNA is TGTGCCAGCAGCTCCCCCCCCAGGGGCGCCCGGGCTTTCTTT. This sequence joins TRBV28 and TRBJ1-1, with a weak D call TRBD1 (6 bases). Trimming took off 6 bases at V and 11 bases at J, with 22 bases between the two ends. Germline-derived CDR1 and CDR2 are MDHEN and SYDVKM. There are 14 residues in the CDR3. The full variable domain, completed using reference TRBV28 and TRBJ1-1, is DVKVTQSSRYLVKRTGEKVFLECVQDMDHENMFWYRQDPGLGLRLIYFSYDVKMKEKGDIPEGYSVSREKKERFSLILESASTNQTSMYLCASSSPPRGARAFFGQGTRLTVV.

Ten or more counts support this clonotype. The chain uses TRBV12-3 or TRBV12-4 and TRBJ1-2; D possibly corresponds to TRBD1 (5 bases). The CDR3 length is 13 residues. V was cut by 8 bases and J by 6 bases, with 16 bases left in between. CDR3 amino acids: CASVTGGSNGYTF. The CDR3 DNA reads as TGTGCCAGCGTCACGGGGGGGTCGAATGGCTACACCTTC.

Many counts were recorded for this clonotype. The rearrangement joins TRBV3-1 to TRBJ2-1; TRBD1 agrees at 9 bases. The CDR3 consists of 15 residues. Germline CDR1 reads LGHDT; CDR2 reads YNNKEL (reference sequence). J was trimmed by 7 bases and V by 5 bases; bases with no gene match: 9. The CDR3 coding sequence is TGTGCCAGCAGCTACACAGGGGGCGAGTGGAATGAGCAGTTCTTC. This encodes CASSYTGGEWNEQFF.

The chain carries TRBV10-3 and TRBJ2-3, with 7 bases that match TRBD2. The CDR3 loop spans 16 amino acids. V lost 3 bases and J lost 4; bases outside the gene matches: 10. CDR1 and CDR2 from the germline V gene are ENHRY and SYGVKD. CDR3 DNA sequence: TGTGCCATCAGTGAACTGCGGGGGTCTGGGGCAGATACGCAGTATTTT. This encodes CAISELRGSGADTQYF.

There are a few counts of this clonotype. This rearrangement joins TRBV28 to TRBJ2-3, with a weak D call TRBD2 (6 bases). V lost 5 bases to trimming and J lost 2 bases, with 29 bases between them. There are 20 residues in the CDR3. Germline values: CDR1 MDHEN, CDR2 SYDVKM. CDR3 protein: CASSPTAGFRKRNNTDTQYF. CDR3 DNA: TGTGCCAGCAGTCCCACCGCGGGATTCCGAAAGAGGAATAACACAGATACGCAGTATTTT.

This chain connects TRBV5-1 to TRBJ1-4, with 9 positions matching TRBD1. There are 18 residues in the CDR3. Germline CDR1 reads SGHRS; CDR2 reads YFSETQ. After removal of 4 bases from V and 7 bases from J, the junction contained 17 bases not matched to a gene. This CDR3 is CASSPAPLQGASFEKLFF. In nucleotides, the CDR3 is TGCGCCAGCAGCCCGGCTCCCCTACAGGGGGCGAGTTTTGAAAAACTGTTTTTT.

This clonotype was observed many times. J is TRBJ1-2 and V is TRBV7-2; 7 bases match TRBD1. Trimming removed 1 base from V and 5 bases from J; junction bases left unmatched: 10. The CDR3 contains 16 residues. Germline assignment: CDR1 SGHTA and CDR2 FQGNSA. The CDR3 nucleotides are TGTGCCAGCAGCTTAGAGGGGGCAGCCCCTGGGTATGGCTACACCTTC. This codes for CASSLEGAAPGYGYTF.

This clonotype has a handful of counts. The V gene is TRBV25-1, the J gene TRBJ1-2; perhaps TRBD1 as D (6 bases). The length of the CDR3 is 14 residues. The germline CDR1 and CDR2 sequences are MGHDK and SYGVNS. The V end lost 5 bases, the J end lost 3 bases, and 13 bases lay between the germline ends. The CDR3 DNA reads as TGTGCCAGCAGTCTCAGGGGTCGGGACTATGGCTACACCTTC. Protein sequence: CASSLRGRDYGYTF.

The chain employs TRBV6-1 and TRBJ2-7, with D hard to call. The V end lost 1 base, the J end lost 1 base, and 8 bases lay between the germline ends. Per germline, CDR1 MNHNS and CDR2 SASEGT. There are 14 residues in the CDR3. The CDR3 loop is CASSEVVGSYEQYF. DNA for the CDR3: TGTGCCAGCAGTGAAGTGGTCGGATCCTACGAGCAGTACTTC.

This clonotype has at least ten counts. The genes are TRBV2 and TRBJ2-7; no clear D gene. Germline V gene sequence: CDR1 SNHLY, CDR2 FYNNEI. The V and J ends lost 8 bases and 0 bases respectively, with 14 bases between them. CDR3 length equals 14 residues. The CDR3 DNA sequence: TGTGCCAGCGGTGCGGAAGTTAGCTCCTACGAGCAGTACTTC. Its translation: CASGAEVSSYEQYF.

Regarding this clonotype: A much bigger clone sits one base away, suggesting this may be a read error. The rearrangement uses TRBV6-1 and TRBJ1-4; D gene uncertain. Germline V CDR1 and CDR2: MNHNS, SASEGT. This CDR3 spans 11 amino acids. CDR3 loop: CTSRKNEKLFF. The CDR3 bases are TGTACCAGCAGGAAAAATGAAAAACTGTTTTTT.

In DNA form, the CDR3 reads TGTGCCAGCAGTGAGGTACAGGACAACACCTTC. This sequence encodes CASSEVQDNTF. The rearrangement uses TRBV2 and TRBJ1-2, with D possibly matching TRBD1 (5 bases). The germline gives CDR1 SNHLY, CDR2 FYNNEI. This CDR3 contains 11 residues. The V gene lost 3 bases and the J gene lost 12 bases, with 11 bases spanning the gap.